The clone carrying this T cell receptor (beta chain) showed up just once. TCRdb re-analyzed the PCR reads through MiXCR. This table holds 25,000 to 35,000 clones, about 4% found once. The entry originates in a study of metastatic and nonmetastatic thyroid tumors. No treatment of any kind had been given to any patient before thyroid surgery. With V trimmed by 2 bases and J by 7 bases, 10 bases remained unmatched. Germline lookup yields CDR1 GTSNPN and CDR2 SVGIG (reference sequence). The CDR3 extends over 15 amino acids. Sequencing input: blood. The sequence came from a female donor with papillary thyroid cancer or a benign thyroid nodule (not recorded which). Some clones in this sample may be carry-over from other donors' samples. V gene TRBV30 combines with J gene TRBJ1-2, with 10 bases fitting TRBD1. CDR3 sequence reads: CAWSYSGTGAFGYTF. The CDR3 DNA reads TGTGCCTGGAGTTATTCCGGGACAGGGGCCTTTGGCTACACCTTC.